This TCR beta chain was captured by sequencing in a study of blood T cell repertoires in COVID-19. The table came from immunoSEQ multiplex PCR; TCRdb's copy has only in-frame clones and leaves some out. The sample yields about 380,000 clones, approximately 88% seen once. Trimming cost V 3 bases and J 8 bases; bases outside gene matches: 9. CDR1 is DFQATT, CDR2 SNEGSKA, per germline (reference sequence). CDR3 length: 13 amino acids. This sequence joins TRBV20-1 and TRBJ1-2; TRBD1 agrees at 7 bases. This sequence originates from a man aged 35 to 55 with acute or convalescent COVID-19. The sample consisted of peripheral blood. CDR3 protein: CSASRRGAEGYTF. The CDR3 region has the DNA TGCAGTGCTAGTCGCAGGGGGGCGGAAGGCTACACCTTC.